The entry that follows covers one T cell receptor beta chain sequence. This receptor's antigen is unknown. Nothing much larger sits one base from this clone, and base qualities are not available. The immunoSEQ Assay, a bias-controlled multiplex PCR, was used to amplify TCRbeta CDR3 regions from genomic DNA. Per the authors' processing: The number of nucleated cells in each sample was estimated by amplification of reference gene primers within the assay. To quantify the absolute abundance of each unique TCRbeta CDR3 rearrangement, sequence reads were collapsed and filtered. For each sample, productive Simpson clonality was calculated by taking the square root of Simpson's diversity index across productive rearrangements. The immuneACCESS repertoire file appears here via TCRdb, limited to in-frame rearrangements. These files lack a portion of the clones; in checked studies, under half of the deficit traces to unresolved V genes, and the cause of the others is not known. V and J calls and clone size are given by that table; D and trimming were obtained from the DNA. The sample records 310,000 or so clones, 80% to 90% of which are singletons. Around 8.9% of the sample rests with the top ten.

The entry originates in a study of blood T cell repertoires in COVID-19 (dated by TCRdb to the early 2020s). Study-wide context: Collaborator samples came from the United States, Italy and Spain and covered acute and convalescent phases of COVID-19. The prospective study material was composed of cDNA or gDNA derived from T cells, B-cell-depleted T cells, or PBMCs. Deeply sampled blood TCRbeta repertoires from subjects exposed to, actively infected with, or recovered from COVID-19 were included in the dataset. The repertoires were released in a freely available public database intended as a resource for research on the immune response to SARS-CoV-2. Samples were obtained from the ongoing ImmuneRACE study (first 160 participants) and from some 1,300 subjects provided by 6 global collaborators. Sample metadata almost always included a de-identified subject ID, COVID-19 status, age in years and sex. Where HLA class I and class II types were available, the types were taken from metadata supplied by the sample provider, not from assay-based typing.

The study at large found these results: How much clinical and demographic metadata was included differed by source and by participant, and the metadata was provided uncurated.

From the cysteine through the phenylalanine, the CDR3 covers 16 amino acids. The retained sequence is limited to the CDR3, 48 bases, with the frame set at the first base. The germline V gene sets CDR1 to SGHTA and CDR2 to FQGTGA. At the junction V is shortened by 8 bases and J by 5 bases; bases outside the gene matches: 10. Enrolling through a virtual design, the prospective study's participants ranged in age from roughly 18 to 89 years and lived across 24 United States geographic areas. In the prospective study, cohorts were assigned on the basis of participant-reported clinical history obtained from a screening survey and a study questionnaire. Recovered participants in ImmuneRACE Cohort 3 were defined by two consecutive negative NP/OP PCR tests, clearance by a healthcare professional, or resolution of symptoms. In the prospective study, mobile phlebotomists collected whole blood, serum and a nasopharyngeal or oropharyngeal swab from each participant. Over an approximately 2-month period, participants in the prospective study had the option of providing additional blood draws and questionnaires. Prospective study blood samples were shipped either frozen or at room temperature before DNA extraction.

The V and J genes are TRBV7-3 and TRBJ2-2, with 11 junctional bases fitting TRBD1. The specimen was PBMCs or T cells enriched from blood (not recorded which). The sequence was collected from a young woman who had recovered from COVID-19. CDR3 sequence: CASGTHGQGATGELFF. The DNA sequence is given as TGTGCCAGCGGGACCCACGGACAGGGGGCGACCGGGGAGCTGTTTTTT. Extended through the reference TRBV7-3 and TRBJ2-2 proteins, this CDR3 yields the full variable domain: GAGVSQTPSNKVTEKGKYVELRCDPISGHTALYWYRQSLGQGPEFLIYFQGTGAADDSGLPNDRFFAVRPEGSVSTLKIQRTERGDSAVYLCASGTHGQGATGELFFGEGSRLTVL.